This T cell receptor (beta chain) was retrieved from a study of T cells in Graves' hyperthyroidism and ophthalmopathy. Study-wide points: Blood samples included most of the expanded thyroid clonotypes exceeding 0.001.

The investigators amplified TCR beta CDR3 regions from RNA transcripts. HTBI primers were the set used in a first-round RT-PCR of the TCR CDR3. TCRdb reprocessed the multiplex PCR reads via MiXCR and lists one record per CDR3 protein. Of under 65,000 distinct CDR3 sequences in the sample, about 53% were seen once. This CDR3 has 16 residues. Per germline, CDR1 SGHTA and CDR2 FQGNSA. Trimming at V came to 5 bases and at J to 1 base, leaving 5 bases not matched to a gene. To note about this clonotype: Its specificity is not known.

Sequenced sample: blood. The V and J genes are TRBV7-2 and TRBJ2-3, with 11 bases fitting TRBD1. This receptor was obtained from a woman in her sixties with Graves' ophthalmopathy. The CDR3 coding sequence is TGTGCCAGCAGCCCGGGGACAGGGGGTGGCACAGATACGCAGTATTTT. It encodes CASSPGTGGGTDTQYF.